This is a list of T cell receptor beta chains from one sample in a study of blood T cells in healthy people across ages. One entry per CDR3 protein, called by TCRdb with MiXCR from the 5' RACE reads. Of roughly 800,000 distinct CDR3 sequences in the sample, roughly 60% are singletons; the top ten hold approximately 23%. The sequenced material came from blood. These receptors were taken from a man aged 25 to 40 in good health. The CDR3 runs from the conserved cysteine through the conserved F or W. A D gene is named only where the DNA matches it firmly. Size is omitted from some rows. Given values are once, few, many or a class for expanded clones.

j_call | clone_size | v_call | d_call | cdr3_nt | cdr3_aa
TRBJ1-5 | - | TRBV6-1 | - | TGTGCCAGCAGTGAATTGAATAGAAATCAGCCCCAGCATTTT | CASSELNRNQPQHF
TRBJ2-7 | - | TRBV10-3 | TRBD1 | TGTGCCATCAGTGAGGTCCAGGGGGCCTACGAGCAGTACTTC | CAISEVQGAYEQYF
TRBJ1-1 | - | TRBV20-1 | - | TGCAGTGCTAGAGAGGAGAGGGGTTTAGGACGTAAAGCTTTCTTT | CSAREERGLGRKAFF
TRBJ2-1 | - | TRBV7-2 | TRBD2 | TGTGCCAGCAGCTTGGGGGGGGGGAAGTACAATGAGCAGTTCTTC | CASSLGGGKYNEQFF
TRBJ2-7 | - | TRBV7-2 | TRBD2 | TGTGCCAGCAACTTAAACGGGAGGGCCGGGGAGCAGTACTTC | CASNLNGRAGEQYF
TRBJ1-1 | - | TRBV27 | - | TGTGCCAGCAGTTTAAGCCTCACCGGGATGAACACTGAAGCTTTCTTT | CASSLSLTGMNTEAFF
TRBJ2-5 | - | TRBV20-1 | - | TGCAGTGCGGCTGACAGAAATCAAGAGACCCAGTACTTC | CSAADRNQETQYF
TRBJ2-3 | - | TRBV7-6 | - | TGTGCCAGCGCAGGCAGTAGCACAGATACGCAGTATTTT | CASAGSSTDTQYF
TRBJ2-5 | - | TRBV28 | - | TGTGCCAGCAGTTTTTCGGGCGGGACGGAGACCCAGTACTTC | CASSFSGGTETQYF
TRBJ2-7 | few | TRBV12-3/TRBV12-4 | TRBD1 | TGTGCCAGCAGTAACCCACAGGGGACCCACTACGAGCAGTACTTC | CASSNPQGTHYEQYF
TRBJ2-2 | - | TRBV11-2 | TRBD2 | TGTGCCAGCAGCTCCCGGGGAGCGGGGGGGCCAAACACCGGGGAGCTGTTTTTT | CASSSRGAGGPNTGELFF
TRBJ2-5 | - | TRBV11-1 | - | TGTGCCAGCACATCGGGAGAATCCTACAATGAGCAGTACTTC | CASTSGESYNEQYF
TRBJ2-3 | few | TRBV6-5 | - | TGTGCCAGCGCTAGCGAGCCGAATACGCAGTATTTT | CASASEPNTQYF
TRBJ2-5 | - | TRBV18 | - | TGTGCCAGCTCACCAGTTGGAGGTTATGAGACCCAGTACTTC | CASSPVGGYETQYF
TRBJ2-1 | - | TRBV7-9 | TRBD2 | TGTGCCAGCAGCTTGCCGGGAGGATACAATGAGCAGTTCTTC | CASSLPGGYNEQFF
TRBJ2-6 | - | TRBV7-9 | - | TGTGCCAGCAGCCAGACCACTCCGACTGGGGCCAACGTCCTGACTTTC | CASSQTTPTGANVLTF
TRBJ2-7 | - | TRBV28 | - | TGTGCCAGCAGTTTTTTGGCGACCTCCCTCTACGAGCAGTACTTC | CASSFLATSLYEQYF
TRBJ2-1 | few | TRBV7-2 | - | TGTGCCAGCAGCTCCTCGCCGCGGCAGTTCTTC | CASSSSPRQFF
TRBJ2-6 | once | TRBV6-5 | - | TGTGCCAGCAGTTACTCGATGAACTCTGGGGCCAACGTCCTGACTTTC | CASSYSMNSGANVLTF
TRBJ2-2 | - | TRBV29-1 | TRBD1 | TGCAGCGGACAACAGGGGTTGGCGAACACCGGGGAGCTGTTTTTT | CSGQQGLANTGELFF
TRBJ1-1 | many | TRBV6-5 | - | TGTGCCAGCAGTTTGATCAATTTGAACACTGAAGCTTTCTTT | CASSLINLNTEAFF
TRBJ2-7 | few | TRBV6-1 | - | TGTGCCAGCAGCCTGAGCTTCAACTCCTACGAGCAGTACTTC | CASSLSFNSYEQYF
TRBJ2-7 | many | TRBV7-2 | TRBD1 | TGTGCCAGCAGCTCCGACAGGGGGTCCTACGAGCAGTACTTC | CASSSDRGSYEQYF
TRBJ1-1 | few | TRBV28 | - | TGTGCCAGCCTGAGGGTGCTGGCGCCAAGGGAGTCCACTGAAGCTTTCTTT | CASLRVLAPRESTEAFF
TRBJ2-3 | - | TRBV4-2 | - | TGTGCCAGCAGCCAAGATAGAGCGGTTATGGGCACAGATACGCAGTATTTT | CASSQDRAVMGTDTQYF
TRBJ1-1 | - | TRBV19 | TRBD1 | TGTGCCAGTGAGGACAGGAGCCTGAACACTGAAGCTTTCTTT | CASEDRSLNTEAFF
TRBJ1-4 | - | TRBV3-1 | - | TGTGCCAGCAGCCAAAGGACAGATAATGAAAAACTGTTTTTT | CASSQRTDNEKLFF
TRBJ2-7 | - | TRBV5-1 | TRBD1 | TGCGCCAGCAGCTTAACTCGGGACAGCTCCTACGAGCAGTACTTC | CASSLTRDSSYEQYF